This TCR beta chain came from a study of T cell responses to AZD1222 COVID-19 vaccine. Study-wide results and limits: The donor cohort was predominantly white British with a female majority, and clonal diversity may have been underestimated. With dominance at 160-218 and 743-854, vaccine-associated CD4 TCRs spanned spike. Nearly half of unique spike-specific TCRs reportedly avoided B.1.351 and B.1.1.7 mutated regions.

Only in-frame clones appear in the TCRdb table, and some are missing; sequencing was by immunoSEQ multiplex PCR. The sample has about 56,000 clones, around nine tenths seen once. V dropped 3 bases and J dropped 4 bases, with 7 bases sitting between them. The CDR3 sequence is 13 residues long. Points on this clone: Its antigen is unidentified.

The chain carries TRBV12-3 or TRBV12-4 and TRBJ1-3; D remains ambiguous. The sequence was collected from an adult who received the AZD1222 COVID-19 vaccine. Sequencing was performed on peripheral blood, taken 28 days after the second AZD1222 dose. In DNA, the CDR3 is TGTGCCAGCAGTTTGTCTGAGGGAAACACCATATATTTT. Encoded protein: CASSLSEGNTIYF.